What follows are 28 T cell receptor beta chains derived from one specimen sequenced in a study of blood T cell repertoires in COVID-19. Data came from immunoSEQ multiplex PCR; TCRdb stores just in-frame clones and leaves some out. Seen here are fewer than 85,000 clones, around 79% observed once, and the top ten hold more than 25%. Material for sequencing was peripheral blood. The receptors were sampled from a man aged 55-75 years with active or convalescent COVID-19.

This clone was detected a few times. V and J are TRBV6-5 and TRBJ2-7; TRBD2 matches 11 bases. With 4 bases clipped from V and 6 bases from J, the junction kept 11 bases outside the gene matches. Germline assignment: CDR1 MNHEY and CDR2 SVGAGI. This CDR3 has 16 residues. The CDR3 loop reads CASSLGSGLAGSEQYF. CDR3 DNA sequence: TGTGCCAGCAGTTTAGGGTCCGGACTAGCGGGTAGCGAGCAGTACTTC.

The table lists this clone with a count of one. The sample carries other DNA sequences with the same CDR3. The gene calls are TRBV29-1 and TRBJ1-2; the D gene is possibly TRBD1 (5 bases). CDR3 length: 13 amino acids. Per the germline V gene, CDR1 is SQVTM and CDR2 is ANQGSEA. Deletions cut 3 bases from V and 0 bases from J, with 8 bases between. Here the CDR3 reads CSVEAGPNYGYTF. The DNA of the CDR3 is TGCAGCGTTGAGGCGGGGCCTAACTATGGCTACACCTTC.

This clone was seen a handful of times. This chain joins TRBV5-8 and TRBJ1-4, with 7 bases fitting TRBD1. Unmatched junction bases numbered 2, after V lost 4 bases and J lost 2 bases. This CDR3 comprises 14 residues. In germline, CDR1 is SGHTS, CDR2 YDEGEE. The CDR3: CASSVRGTNEKLFF. Written as DNA, the CDR3 is TGTGCCAGCAGCGTCAGGGGGACTAATGAAAAACTGTTTTTT. The full variable domain, completed using reference TRBV5-8 and TRBJ1-4, is EAGVTQSPTHLIKTRGQQATLRCSPISGHTSVYWYQQALGLGLQFLLWYDEGEERNRGNFPPRFSGRQFPNYSSELNVNALELEDSALYLCASSVRGTNEKLFFGSGTQLSVL.

This rearrangement joins TRBV6-6 to TRBJ1-6, with D perhaps TRBD1 (5 bases). From germline, CDR1 is MNHNY and CDR2 SVGAGI (reference sequence). Trimming cost V 2 bases and J 8 bases, with 10 bases left between them. The CDR3 is 14 residues long. In nucleotides, the CDR3 is TGTGCCAGCAGTTACCGACAGTCTGATTCACCCCTCCACTTT. Protein sequence: CASSYRQSDSPLHF.

This chain joins TRBV7-2 and TRBJ1-2; the D gene is possibly TRBD1 (5 bases). V shed 4 bases and J shed 3 bases, with 12 bases lying between them. The CDR3 has 14 amino acids. CDR1 and CDR2 (germline): SGHTA, FQGNSA. In DNA, the CDR3 is TGTGCCAGCAGCTCCAGGGCCGGTGACTATGGCTACACCTTC. Its protein is CASSSRAGDYGYTF. Together with reference TRBV7-2 and TRBJ1-2, the CDR3 gives the full variable domain: GAGVSQSPSNKVTEKGKDVELRCDPISGHTALYWYRQSLGQGLEFLIYFQGNSAPDKSGLPSDRFSAERTGGSVSTLTIQRTQQEDSAVYLCASSSRAGDYGYTFGSGTRLTVV.

This chain joins TRBV19 and TRBJ2-4, with D perhaps TRBD1 (5 bases). Germline CDR1 and CDR2: LNHDA and SQIVND (reference sequence). Trimming removed 1 base from V and 7 bases from J, with 11 bases in between. The CDR3 has 14 residues. This CDR3 reads CASSIVPGKNIQYF. The CDR3 DNA follows: TGTGCCAGTAGTATAGTACCAGGGAAGAACATTCAGTACTTC.

There are a few counts of this clone. The CDR3 sequence is CSVEDSGRGYF. CDR3 in DNA: TGCAGCGTTGAAGATAGTGGGAGGGGGTACTTC. V gene TRBV29-1 combines with J gene TRBJ2-7, with 7 bases matching TRBD2. The CDR3 consists of 11 residues. CDR1 and CDR2 from the germline V gene are SQVTM and ANQGSEA. The trim removed 0 bases at V and 12 bases at J, leaving 5 bases unmatched.

This chain joins TRBV28 and TRBJ1-3; D remains ambiguous. Germline V gene data show CDR1 as MDHEN and CDR2 as SYDVKM. Trimming cost V 2 bases and J 0 bases, with 8 bases left between them. This CDR3 comprises 15 residues. In nucleotides, the CDR3 is TGTGCCAGCAGTTTAGCATGGGCCTCTGGAAACACCATATATTTT. Protein product: CASSLAWASGNTIYF.

This chain links TRBV10-2 with TRBJ2-1; 7 bases map to TRBD1. Germline V gives CDR1 WSHSY, CDR2 SAAADI. The CDR3 spans 14 residues. V was pared by 3 bases and J by 7 bases, with 6 bases of the junction left unmatched. The DNA for the CDR3 is TGCGCCAGCAGTGAAGGGGGCCTGGGGAATGAGCAGTTCTTC. It translates to CASSEGGLGNEQFF.

The chain links TRBV24-1 to TRBJ2-1; no firm D call. Germline lookup yields CDR1 KGHDR and CDR2 SFDVKD. V was trimmed by 3 bases and J by 10 bases, leaving 12 bases between them. The CDR3 spans 13 residues. The CDR3 DNA is TGTGCCACCAGTGATACAAATCACGAAGAGCAGTTCTTC. Translated: CATSDTNHEEQFF.

This clone is a singleton in its sample. This chain links TRBV9 with TRBJ2-5; TRBD2 agrees at 10 bases. V lost 0 bases, J lost 0 bases, and 8 bases stayed unmatched. CDR1 is SGDLS, CDR2 YYNGEE, per germline. The CDR3 spans 18 residues. The CDR3 here is CASSVGLAGAPYQETQYF. The DNA for the CDR3 is TGTGCCAGCAGCGTAGGCCTAGCGGGGGCCCCGTACCAAGAGACCCAGTACTTC.

The chain combines TRBV5-4 with TRBJ1-3, with 8 bases identical to TRBD1. The germline V gene has CDR1 SGHNT and CDR2 YYREEE (reference sequence). Germline trimming cut 4 bases from V and 0 bases from J; bases unmatched to any gene: 6. CDR3 size: 16 residues. The CDR3 DNA is TGTGCCAGCAGCGGGGGAACAGGGGGCTCTGGAAACACCATATATTTT. It codes for CASSGGTGGSGNTIYF. The entire variable domain, with the rest obtained from reference TRBV5-4 and TRBJ1-3, is as follows: ETGVTQSPTHLIKTRGQQVTLRCSSQSGHNTVSWYQQALGQGPQFIFQYYREEENGRGNFPPRFSGLQFPNYSSELNVNALELDDSALYLCASSGGTGGSGNTIYFGEGSWLTVV.

The chain recombines TRBV6-8 with TRBJ1-5; no clear D gene. In germline, CDR1 is MNHGY, CDR2 SAAAGT. CDR3 size: 15 residues. Trimming left V 6 bases short and J 4 bases short, with 16 bases between. The CDR3 DNA reads TGTGCCAGCAGGCGAGGGCCGAATCTAAATCAGCCCCAGCATTTT. Translating gives CASRRGPNLNQPQHF.

The chain couples TRBV19 to TRBJ1-2; 7 nucleotides align to TRBD1. V lost 4 bases to trimming and J lost 6 bases; unmatched junction nucleotides: 5. There are 13 residues in the CDR3. Germline V lookup: CDR1 LNHDA, CDR2 SQIVND (reference sequence). CDR3 sequence: CASSSDRVHGYTF. Written as DNA, the CDR3 is TGTGCCAGTAGTAGCGACAGGGTACATGGCTACACCTTC.

V and J are TRBV3-1 (or the pseudogene TRBV3-2) and TRBJ2-5; the D gene is possibly TRBD1 (5 bases). CDR1 and CDR2 (germline): LGHDT, YNNKEL (reference sequence). The CDR3 contains 15 residues. The ends were cut back, 5 bases at V and 1 base at J, with 14 bases in the middle. CDR3 DNA sequence: TGTGCCAGCAGCTTACAGGATCCAATCCAAGAGACCCAGTACTTC. Translated: CASSLQDPIQETQYF.

The chain combines TRBV28 with TRBJ1-5; TRBD1 aligns across 9 bases. The CDR3 is made up of 14 amino acids. The V gene's germline CDR1 is MDHEN and CDR2 SYDVKM. The V segment lost 7 bases and the J segment 7 bases; nucleotides outside the gene matches: 8. CDR3 sequence reads: CASTPGQGYQPQHF. Here the CDR3 DNA reads TGTGCCAGCACCCCGGGACAGGGATACCAGCCCCAGCATTTT.

The chain couples TRBV6-2 or TRBV6-3 to TRBJ2-5; TRBD1 matches at 9 bases. The CDR3 consists of 15 residues. CDR1 and CDR2 from the germline V gene are MNHEY and SVGEGT. The V segment lost 4 bases and the J segment 4 bases; nucleotides outside the gene matches: 7. The CDR3 bases are TGTGCCAGCAGTTCCTACGGGACAGGGACAGAGACCCAGTACTTC. Its protein product is CASSSYGTGTETQYF.

The gene calls are TRBV6-5 and TRBJ1-5; D is unresolved. Looked up from germline, CDR1 is MNHEY and CDR2 is SVGAGI. The V end lost 6 bases, the J end lost 10 bases, and 16 bases lay between the germline ends. The CDR3 contains 13 residues. The CDR3 loop reads CASSFSAEGPQHF. CDR3 DNA: TGTGCCAGCAGCTTCAGCGCAGAGGGACCCCAGCATTTT.

V gene TRBV2 combines with J gene TRBJ1-5, with 7 positions matching TRBD1. This CDR3 has 14 residues. J gave up 6 bases and V 4 bases, and 6 bases lay outside the gene matches. Germline V gene sequence: CDR1 SNHLY, CDR2 FYNNEI. The chain's CDR3 is CASSGTGVGQPQHF. Here the CDR3 DNA reads TGTGCCAGCAGTGGCACAGGGGTCGGTCAGCCCCAGCATTTT.

This clone was seen only a few times. The J gene is TRBJ2-2, the V gene TRBV29-1; 16 positions match TRBD2. The CDR3 spans 16 residues. Looked up from germline, CDR1 is SQVTM and CDR2 is ANQGSEA. J lost 7 bases, V lost 7 bases, and 9 bases had no gene match. The CDR3 sequence: CSGAGLAGGISGELFF. The CDR3 nucleotides are TGCAGCGGGGCGGGACTAGCGGGGGGGATTAGCGGGGAGCTGTTTTTT.

This clone was picked up a small number of times. Within the sample, other DNA sequences also encode this same CDR3. This chain connects TRBV5-1 to TRBJ2-1; a possible D gene is TRBD1 (6 bases). V lost 4 bases and J lost 0, with 11 bases in between. CDR3 length equals 15 residues. The V gene's germline CDR1 is SGHRS and CDR2 YFSETQ. CDR3 coding DNA: TGCGCCAGCAGCCCCGGGACACCCTCCTACAATGAGCAGTTCTTC. Translated, it gives CASSPGTPSYNEQFF.

The chain combines TRBV7-8 with TRBJ2-3; D is perhaps TRBD2 (6 bases). CDR3 length: 15 residues. V lost 1 base and J 1 base, leaving 9 bases between the germline ends. The V gene's germline CDR1 is SGHVS and CDR2 FQNEAQ. The CDR3 protein is CASSLETGGTDTQYF. CDR3 sequence (DNA): TGTGCCAGCAGCTTAGAGACGGGGGGCACAGATACGCAGTATTTT. The full variable domain, in which reference TRBV7-8 and TRBJ2-3 provide the parts outside the CDR3, is GAGVSQSPRYKVAKRGQDVALRCDPISGHVSLFWYQQALGQGPEFLTYFQNEAQLDKSGLPSDRFFAERPEGSVSTLKIQRTQQEDSAVYLCASSLETGGTDTQYFGPGTRLTVL.

The rearrangement joins TRBV6-5 to TRBJ2-1, with TRBD2 identical over 11 bases. CDR3 size: 15 residues. V was clipped by 6 bases and J by 8 bases; unmatched bases: 9. CDR1 is MNHEY, CDR2 SVGAGI, per germline. The CDR3 here is CASRGSGGARYEQFF. CDR3 nucleotides: TGTGCCAGCAGGGGTAGCGGGGGGGCTAGATATGAGCAGTTCTTC.

The chain is built from TRBV19 and TRBJ2-7; D is uncertain. The CDR3 length is 14 residues. With 2 bases removed from V and 0 bases from J, the gap between germline ends came to 8 bases. Germline V gene lookup returns CDR1 LNHDA and CDR2 SQIVND (reference sequence). This CDR3 is CASSITRSSYEQYF. The CDR3 DNA is TGTGCCAGTAGTATAACCAGGTCCTCCTACGAGCAGTACTTC.

V usage is TRBV24-1 and J usage is TRBJ1-2; the match to TRBD1 covers 9 bases. Germline values: CDR1 KGHDR, CDR2 SFDVKD. The CDR3 spans 15 residues. The trim removed 6 bases at V and 1 base at J, leaving 5 bases unmatched. CDR3 amino acids: CATSKGTGINYGYTF. As DNA, the CDR3 is TGTGCCACCAGTAAAGGGACAGGGATTAACTATGGCTACACCTTC.

With regard to this clone: The same CDR3 can be traced to other DNA sequences in this sample. J is TRBJ2-7 and V is TRBV13, with D tentatively TRBD1 (7 bases). The CDR3 is 15 amino acids. The V and J ends lost 2 bases and 4 bases respectively, with 15 bases between them. Looked up from germline, CDR1 is PRHDT and CDR2 is FYEKMQ (reference sequence). The CDR3 region has the DNA TGTGCCAGCAGCTTATCAGGAGCAGGGGGGTACGAGCAGTACTTC. It encodes CASSLSGAGGYEQYF.

This sequence joins TRBV19 and TRBJ2-7; tentatively, D is TRBD1 (5 bases). The V end lost 6 bases, the J end lost 3 bases, and 6 bases lay between the germline ends. Germline V gives CDR1 LNHDA, CDR2 SQIVND (reference sequence). The CDR3 runs to 11 residues. The chain's CDR3 is CASRQGYEQYF. The CDR3 nucleotides read TGTGCCAGTAGGCAGGGCTACGAGCAGTACTTC.

This clone showed up just once. This chain uses TRBV7-3 with TRBJ2-7; TRBD1 matches 11 bases. The CDR3 has 13 amino acids. With 8 bases clipped from V and 6 bases from J, the junction kept 6 bases outside the gene matches. Germline values: CDR1 SGHTA, CDR2 FQGTGA. CDR3 DNA sequence: TGTGCCAGCTCCGGGACAGGGGGAGGCGAGCAGTACTTC. It encodes CASSGTGGGEQYF.